These T cell receptor beta chains were read from a single sample in a study of OX40 agonist ivuxolimab in advanced cancers. This table comes from immunoSEQ multiplex PCR, and its TCRdb copy is limited to in-frame clones, with some not included. The data show tens of thousands of clones, about nine tenths seen once. The starting material was CD4+ or CD8+ T cells sorted from blood, obtained in a trial of the OX40 agonist ivuxolimab. The receptors were sampled from an adult with an advanced solid tumor such as melanoma, head and neck, liver or kidney cancer. CDR3s include the opening cysteine and the closing phenylalanine or tryptophan. D genes are given only for firm matches.

TRBV14	TRBJ2-7	TRBD1	TGTGCCAGCAGCCAAGGGCCCACAGGGGGTGTTTACGAGCAGTACTTC	CASSQGPTGGVYEQYF
TRBV13	TRBJ1-1	TRBD1	TGTGCCAGCAGCGACGCCGGGACAGTGAACACTGAAGCTTTCTTT	CASSDAGTVNTEAFF
TRBV7-9	TRBJ1-1	NA	TGTGCCAGCAGCTTAGTCGGGGCCGCTGAAGCTTTCTTT	CASSLVGAAEAFF
TRBV13	TRBJ2-7	TRBD1	TGTGCCAGCAGCTCAGGGGGAAGCGAGCAGTACTTC	CASSSGGSEQYF
TRBV28	TRBJ1-1	TRBD1	TGTGCCAGCAGTTTAGGACAGGCCGGGACTGAAGCTTTCTTT	CASSLGQAGTEAFF
TRBV6-5	TRBJ1-1	NA	TGTGCCAGCAAACCGCGGGGGTACACTGAAGCTTTCTTT	CASKPRGYTEAFF
TRBV5-1	TRBJ2-1	NA	TGCGCCAGCAGCTTCAAACCTTCGGGGGAGTCCTACAATGAGCAGTTCTTC	CASSFKPSGESYNEQFF
TRBV6-1	TRBJ1-3	NA	TGTGCCAGCAGTGAACCCTCTGGAAACACCATATATTTT	CASSEPSGNTIYF
TRBV5-1	TRBJ1-1	NA	TGCGCCAGCAGGAGTTTAACAGGGACTGGTCCGAACACTGAAGCTTTCTTT	CASRSLTGTGPNTEAFF
TRBV23-1	TRBJ2-5	NA	TGCGCCGCCCCCCCGGAAGGGGAATGGGAAGAGACCCAGTACTTC	CAAPPEGEWEETQYF